One sample yielded the 17 T cell receptor beta chains listed below, sequenced in a study of shared clonotypes between healthy human individuals. The repertoire was sequenced with immunoSEQ multiplex PCR; TCRdb's copy has only in-frame clones and lacks some. The sample shows approximately 2.5 million clones, over 85% of them seen only once. Specimen: naive CD4+ T cells from PBMCs. Subset of the sample: CD45RA+ positively selected. These receptors were collected from a man between 18 and 29 years old in good health. Some clones in this sample may be carry-over from other donors' samples.

The chain recombines TRBV5-1 with TRBJ2-5; the D gene is possibly TRBD1 (5 bases). V was pared by 1 base and J by 3 bases, with 10 bases between. This CDR3 has 14 amino acids. Germline assignment: CDR1 SGHRS and CDR2 YFSETQ. The DNA of the CDR3 is TGCGCCAGCAGCTTGCTGACGACAGAAGAGACCCAGTACTTC. This gives the protein CASSLLTTEETQYF.

The chain is built from TRBV11-1 and TRBJ2-7; D possibly uses TRBD1 or TRBD2 (5 bases each). Looked up from germline, CDR1 is SGHAT and CDR2 is FQDESV (reference sequence). The CDR3 consists of 16 residues. The germline V and J ends were trimmed by 0 bases and 3 bases, with 15 bases remaining between them. CDR3 bases: TGTGCCAGCAGCTTAGCTATTAGGGACGGGGACTACGAGCAGTACTTC. Amino acids: CASSLAIRDGDYEQYF.

V and J are TRBV6-5 and TRBJ1-2, with D perhaps TRBD1 (5 bases). Trimming stripped 0 bases from V and 3 bases from J, with 11 bases between. This CDR3 comprises 15 residues. The germline V gene encodes CDR1 MNHEY and CDR2 SVGAGI. DNA of the CDR3: TGTGCCAGCAGTTACTCGGGGGGTTGGGACTATGGCTACACCTTC. Translated, it gives CASSYSGGWDYGYTF.

A word on this clone: Other DNA sequences of this sample code for an identical CDR3. V gene TRBV6-5 combines with J gene TRBJ2-7; TRBD2 agrees at 9 bases. Germline CDR1 is MNHEY and CDR2 is SVGAGI. The CDR3 covers 13 residues. Trimming at V came to 6 bases and at J to 1 base, leaving 1 base not matched to a gene. The CDR3 coding sequence is TGTGCCAGCAGGCGGGAGGGGTCCTACGAGCAGTACTTC. This gives the protein CASRREGSYEQYF.

For this clone: This specimen includes other DNA sequences encoding the same CDR3. The gene calls are TRBV19 and TRBJ1-1; D gene ambiguous. V gave up 3 bases and J gave up 1 base, with 6 bases separating them. This CDR3 is built from 13 residues. CDR1 and CDR2 (germline): LNHDA, SQIVND (reference sequence). In DNA form, the CDR3 reads TGTGCCAGTAGTATCGGGAGGAACACTGAAGCTTTCTTT. Its translation: CASSIGRNTEAFF.

This clone was seen once. The chain joins TRBV5-8 to TRBJ1-1; 7 bases are a match to TRBD1. With V trimmed by 4 bases and J by 7 bases, 16 bases remained unmatched. The CDR3 runs 16 residues. Germline CDR1 and CDR2: SGHTS and YDEGEE. Here the CDR3 DNA reads TGTGCCAGCAGCCAACGCCTACCCACAGGGGCTGGTGAAGCTTTCTTT. Its translation is CASSQRLPTGAGEAFF.

The rearrangement links TRBV7-2 to TRBJ2-3, with 10 bases lining up with TRBD1. Germline-derived CDR1 and CDR2 are SGHTA and FQGNSA. The CDR3 has 18 residues. V lost 5 bases to trimming and J lost 4 bases; unmatched junction nucleotides: 15. CDR3 amino acids: CASSLDPDRGLHSDTQYF. CDR3 sequence (DNA): TGTGCCAGCAGCCTAGACCCCGACAGGGGGCTTCATTCAGATACGCAGTATTTT.

J is TRBJ1-1 and V is TRBV5-1, with D perhaps matching TRBD1 (6 bases). The V end lost 3 bases, the J end lost 2 bases, and 11 bases lay between the germline ends. Germline V lookup: CDR1 SGHRS, CDR2 YFSETQ. This CDR3 is 14 amino acids long. CDR3 amino acids: CASSSRTDNTEAFF. The CDR3 DNA reads as TGCGCCAGCAGCTCCCGGACAGATAACACTGAAGCTTTCTTT.

Concerning this clone: Additional DNA sequences in this sample encode the identical CDR3. The rearrangement joins TRBV2 to TRBJ2-7; the D is unclear. V dropped 6 bases and J dropped 1 base, with 4 bases sitting between them. Germline CDR1 SNHLY, CDR2 FYNNEI. The CDR3 loop spans 11 amino acids. As DNA, the CDR3 is TGTGCCAGCAGAACATCCTACGAGCAGTACTTC. This codes for CASRTSYEQYF. Combining the CDR3 with reference TRBV2 and TRBJ2-7 gives the whole variable domain EPEVTQTPSHQVTQMGQEVILRCVPISNHLYFYWYRQILGQKVEFLVSFYNNEISEKSEIFDDQFSVERPDGSNFTLKIRSTKLEDSAMYFCASRTSYEQYFGPGTRLTVT.

This chain joins TRBV14 and TRBJ2-7, with D maybe TRBD1 (6 bases). Per germline, CDR1 SGHDN and CDR2 FVKESK. V was shortened by 0 bases and J by 5 bases, with 14 bases between the two germline ends. This CDR3 has 15 residues. CDR3 protein: CASSQEWGRMDEQYF. The CDR3 coding sequence is TGTGCCAGCAGCCAAGAGTGGGGGCGCATGGACGAGCAGTACTTC. The full variable domain, with the rest looked up from reference TRBV14 and TRBJ2-7, is EAGVTQFPSHSVIEKGQTVTLRCDPISGHDNLYWYRRVMGKEIKFLLHFVKESKQDESGMPNNRFLAERTGGTYSTLKVQPAELEDSGVYFCASSQEWGRMDEQYFGPGTRLTVT.

The V and J genes are TRBV27 and TRBJ2-7; D is perhaps TRBD2 (5 bases). Germline V lookup: CDR1 MNHEY, CDR2 SMNVEV (reference sequence). V was shortened by 6 bases and J by 7 bases, with 16 bases between the two germline ends. This CDR3 is built from 13 residues. The CDR3 loop reads CASRLWAGEEQYF. The CDR3 DNA reads as TGTGCCAGCAGGCTGTGGGCGGGCGAGGAGCAGTACTTC.

J is TRBJ1-5 and V is TRBV6-5; D perhaps matches TRBD1 (6 bases). With 6 bases removed from V and 7 bases from J, the gap between germline ends came to 16 bases. From germline, CDR1 is MNHEY and CDR2 SVGAGI. The CDR3 sequence is 14 residues long. In nucleotides, the CDR3 is TGTGCCAGCAGGCCGCTGCAGGGGTTGCAGCCCCAGCATTTT. This codes for CASRPLQGLQPQHF.

The CDR3 loop is CASSYATGGDQPQHF. The CDR3 region has the DNA TGTGCCAGCAGTTACGCGACAGGGGGGGATCAGCCCCAGCATTTT. The chain is built from TRBV6-6 and TRBJ1-5, with 9 bases lining up with TRBD1. Germline V gives CDR1 MNHNY, CDR2 SVGAGI (reference sequence). The junction had 4 bases not matched to a gene; V was cut back by 2 bases and J by 5 bases. The CDR3 has 15 residues.

V is TRBV5-6 and J is TRBJ1-2; D unclear. Germline lookup yields CDR1 SGHDT and CDR2 YYEEEE. Trimming stripped 0 bases from V and 1 base from J, with 10 bases between. The CDR3 runs to 15 residues. The CDR3 spells CASSLAPGLNYGYTF. The CDR3 DNA reads TGTGCCAGCAGCTTGGCTCCAGGCCTTAACTATGGCTACACCTTC.

The chain combines TRBV2 with TRBJ2-3; 9 bases agree with TRBD1. The ends lost 9 bases at V and 0 bases at J; junction bases unmatched: 4. The germline gives CDR1 SNHLY, CDR2 FYNNEI. This CDR3 spans 14 amino acids. CDR3: CASKTGGSTDTQYF. The CDR3, as DNA: TGTGCCAGTAAGACAGGGGGGAGCACAGATACGCAGTATTTT.

Comment on this clone: Other DNA sequences in this sample translate to the same CDR3. The genes are TRBV11-3 and TRBJ2-1; the match to TRBD2 covers 8 bases. The length of the CDR3 is 15 residues. V lost 4 bases, J lost 1 base, and 3 bases stayed unmatched. CDR1 and CDR2 (germline): SGHNT, YENEEA. The CDR3 nucleotides are TGTGCCAGCAGCTCAAGCGGGAGTTCCTACAATGAGCAGTTCTTC. Protein sequence: CASSSSGSSYNEQFF. The whole variable domain, filled in from reference TRBV11-3 and TRBJ2-1, reads EAGVVQSPRYKIIEKKQPVAFWCNPISGHNTLYWYLQNLGQGPELLIRYENEEAVDDSQLPKDRFSAERLKGVDSTLKIQPAELGDSAVYLCASSSSGSSYNEQFFGPGTRLTVL.

The genes are TRBV11-2 and TRBJ2-7; 8 nucleotides match TRBD1. The CDR3 has 14 amino acids. Germline trimming cut 1 base from V and 7 bases from J; bases unmatched to any gene: 6. Germline V gene data show CDR1 as SGHAT and CDR2 as FQNNGV. The CDR3 DNA sequence: TGTGCCAGCAGCTTAGTTGGCAGGGGGCAAGAGCAGTACTTC. This sequence encodes CASSLVGRGQEQYF.